This TCR beta chain was found in a study of blood T cell repertoires in COVID-19. This clone came up a few times. The CDR3 length is 16 residues. Germline V gene lookup returns CDR1 SGHVS and CDR2 FQNEAQ. The ends lost 5 bases at V and 2 bases at J; junction bases unmatched: 11. Recruits, aged roughly 18 to 89 years, lived in 24 US areas. Study processing details: Researchers report that nucleated cell counts were estimated from reference gene primer amplification. The table came from immunoSEQ multiplex PCR; TCRdb's copy has only in-frame clones and leaves some out. That table is the source of V, J and clone size, and D and trimming were worked out from the DNA. The data contain 430,000 or so clones, approximately 90% of them seen just once; the ten biggest clones take up approximately 1.5%.

The receptor comes from a woman aged 18-29 years who had been exposed to COVID-19. The sequenced sample consisted of PBMCs or T cells enriched from blood (not recorded which). The rearrangement links TRBV7-8 to TRBJ1-2; 7 bases line up with TRBD1. The CDR3 DNA follows: TGTGCCAGCAGCCCGAGTGCGACGGGACAGAACTATGGCTACACCTTC. It yields the protein CASSPSATGQNYGYTF.